The next 2 T cell receptor beta chains were all read from a single sample in a study of blood T cell repertoires in COVID-19. Some clones are missing from TCRdb's copy, which holds only in-frame ones; the method was immunoSEQ multiplex PCR. The sample holds some 85,000 clones; about 89% are singletons and the top ten take roughly 9%. Sequencing was performed on peripheral blood. These receptors all stem from a man in his fifties or sixties with acute or convalescent COVID-19.

The CDR3 DNA reads as TGTGCCAGCAGCCTCTTTTCCTTAGAAGAAGATACGCAGTATTTT. Its translation: CASSLFSLEEDTQYF. This chain joins TRBV5-6 and TRBJ2-3; unclear D gene. Germline V gene data show CDR1 as SGHDT and CDR2 as YYEEEE. V shed 4 bases and J shed 5 bases, with 17 bases lying between them. The CDR3 covers 15 residues.

V usage is TRBV20-1 and J usage is TRBJ2-3; D gene ambiguous. Germline V gene data show CDR1 as DFQATT and CDR2 as SNEGSKA (reference sequence). The CDR3 covers 11 residues. The V end was cut by 3 bases, the J end by 4 bases, with 5 bases between. The CDR3 spells CSARSADTQYF. In DNA form, the CDR3 reads TGCAGTGCTAGGTCGGCAGATACGCAGTATTTT.